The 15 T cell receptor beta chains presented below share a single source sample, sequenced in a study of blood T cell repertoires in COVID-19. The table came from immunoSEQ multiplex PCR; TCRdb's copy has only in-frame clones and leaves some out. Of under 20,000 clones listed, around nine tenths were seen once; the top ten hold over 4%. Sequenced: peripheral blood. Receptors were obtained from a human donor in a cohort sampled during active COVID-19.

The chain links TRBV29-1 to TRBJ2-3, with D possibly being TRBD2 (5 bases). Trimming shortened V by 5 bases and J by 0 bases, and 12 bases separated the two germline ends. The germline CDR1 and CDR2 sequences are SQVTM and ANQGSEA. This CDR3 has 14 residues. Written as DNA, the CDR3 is TGCAGCGTTCCCCCACGGACTAGCACAGATACGCAGTATTTT. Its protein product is CSVPPRTSTDTQYF.

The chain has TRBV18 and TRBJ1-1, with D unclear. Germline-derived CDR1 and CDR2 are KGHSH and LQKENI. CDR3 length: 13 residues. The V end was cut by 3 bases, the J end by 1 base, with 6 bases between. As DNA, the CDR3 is TGTGCCAGCTCACCTACACCGAACACTGAAGCTTTCTTT. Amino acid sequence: CASSPTPNTEAFF.

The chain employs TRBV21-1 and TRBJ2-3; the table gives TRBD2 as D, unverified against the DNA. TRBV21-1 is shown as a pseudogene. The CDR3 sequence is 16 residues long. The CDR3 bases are TGTGCCAGCAGCAAATTGGGTGGAGAAAACACAGATACGCAGTATTTT. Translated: CASSKLGGENTDTQYF.

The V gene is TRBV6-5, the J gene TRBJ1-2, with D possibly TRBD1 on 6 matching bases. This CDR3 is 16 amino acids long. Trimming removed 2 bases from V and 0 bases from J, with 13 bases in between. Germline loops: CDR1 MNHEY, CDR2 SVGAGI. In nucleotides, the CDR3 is TGTGCCAGCAGTTACACCGGGACAACTTCTAACTATGGCTACACCTTC. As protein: CASSYTGTTSNYGYTF.

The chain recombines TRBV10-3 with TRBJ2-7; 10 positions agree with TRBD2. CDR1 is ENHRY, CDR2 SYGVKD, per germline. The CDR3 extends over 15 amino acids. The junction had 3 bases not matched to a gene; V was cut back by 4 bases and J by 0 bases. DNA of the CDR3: TGTGCCATCAGTGGCTCTAGCGGGGGCTCCTACGAGCAGTACTTC. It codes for CAISGSSGGSYEQYF.

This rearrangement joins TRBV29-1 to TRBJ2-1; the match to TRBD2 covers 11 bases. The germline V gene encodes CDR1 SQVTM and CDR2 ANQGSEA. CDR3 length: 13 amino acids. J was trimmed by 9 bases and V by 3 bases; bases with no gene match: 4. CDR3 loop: CSVDSGRALEQFF. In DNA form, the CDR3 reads TGCAGCGTTGATAGCGGGAGGGCCCTTGAGCAGTTCTTC.

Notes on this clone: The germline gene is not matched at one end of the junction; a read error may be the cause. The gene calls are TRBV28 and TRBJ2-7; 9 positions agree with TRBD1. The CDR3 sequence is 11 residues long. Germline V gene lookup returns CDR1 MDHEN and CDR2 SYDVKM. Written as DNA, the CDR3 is TGTGCCAGCAGTTTTGACAGGGGGACGAACTTC. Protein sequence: CASSFDRGTNF.

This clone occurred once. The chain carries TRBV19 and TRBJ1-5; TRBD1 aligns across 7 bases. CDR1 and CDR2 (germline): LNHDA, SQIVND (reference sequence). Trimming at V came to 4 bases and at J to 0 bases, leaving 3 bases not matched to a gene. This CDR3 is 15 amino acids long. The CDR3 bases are TGTGCCAGTAGTAGGGGACAGAGTAGCAATCAGCCCCAGCATTTT. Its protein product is CASSRGQSSNQPQHF.

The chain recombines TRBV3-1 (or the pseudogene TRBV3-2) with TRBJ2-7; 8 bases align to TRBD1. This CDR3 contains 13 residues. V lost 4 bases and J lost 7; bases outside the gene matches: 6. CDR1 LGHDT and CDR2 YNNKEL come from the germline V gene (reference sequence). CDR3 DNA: TGTGCCAGCAGCCGCAACACAGGGGGAGAGCAGTACTTC. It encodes CASSRNTGGEQYF.

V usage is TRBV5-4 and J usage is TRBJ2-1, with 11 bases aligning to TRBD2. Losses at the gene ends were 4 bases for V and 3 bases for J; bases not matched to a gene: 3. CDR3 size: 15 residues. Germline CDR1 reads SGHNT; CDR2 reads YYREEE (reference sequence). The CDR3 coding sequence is TGTGCCAGCAGCCCTACTAGCGGGAGCTACAATGAGCAGTTCTTC. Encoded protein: CASSPTSGSYNEQFF.

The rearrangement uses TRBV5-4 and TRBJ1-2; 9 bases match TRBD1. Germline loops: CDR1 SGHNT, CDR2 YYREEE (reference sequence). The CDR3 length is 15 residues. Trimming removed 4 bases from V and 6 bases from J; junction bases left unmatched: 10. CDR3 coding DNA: TGTGCCAGCAGCCCCGACAGGGGGAAGGTAGATGGCTACACCTTC. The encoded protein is CASSPDRGKVDGYTF.

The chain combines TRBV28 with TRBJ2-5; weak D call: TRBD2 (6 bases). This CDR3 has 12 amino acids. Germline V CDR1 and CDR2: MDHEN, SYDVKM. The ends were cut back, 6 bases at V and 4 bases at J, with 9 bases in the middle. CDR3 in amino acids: CASRQEGETQYF. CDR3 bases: TGTGCCAGCAGGCAGGAGGGAGAGACCCAGTACTTC.

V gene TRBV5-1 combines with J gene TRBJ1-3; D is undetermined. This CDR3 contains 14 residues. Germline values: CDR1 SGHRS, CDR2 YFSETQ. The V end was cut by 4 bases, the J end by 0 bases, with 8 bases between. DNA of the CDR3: TGCGCCAGCAGCGGAGCCCTCTCTGGAAACACCATATATTTT. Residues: CASSGALSGNTIYF.

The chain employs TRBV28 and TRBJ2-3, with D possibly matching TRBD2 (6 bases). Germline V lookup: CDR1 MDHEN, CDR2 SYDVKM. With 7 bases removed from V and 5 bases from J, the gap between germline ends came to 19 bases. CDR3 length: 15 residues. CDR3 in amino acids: CASNGNTGAGDTQYF. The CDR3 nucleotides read TGTGCCAGCAATGGTAATACGGGAGCGGGAGATACGCAGTATTTT.

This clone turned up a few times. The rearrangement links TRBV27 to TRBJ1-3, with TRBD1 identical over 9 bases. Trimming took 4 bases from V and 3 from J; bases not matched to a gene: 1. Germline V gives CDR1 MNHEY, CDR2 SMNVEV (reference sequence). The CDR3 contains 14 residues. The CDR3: CASSWTGVGNTIYF. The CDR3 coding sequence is TGTGCCAGCAGTTGGACAGGGGTTGGAAACACCATATATTTT.